What follows are 9 T cell receptor beta chains derived from one specimen sequenced in a study of early T cells in non-severe SARS-CoV-2 infection. Via MiXCR, TCRdb re-called the 5' RACE reads, giving one row per CDR3 protein. This sample has about 100,000 distinct CDR3 sequences; roughly an eighth occur once, and the top ten carry approximately 2.3%. Sequencing used whole blood. The receptors come from an adult who was a healthcare worker with PCR-confirmed SARS-CoV-2 infection or an uninfected control (not recorded which).

There are many counts of this clonotype. One end of the junction varies from germline; a read error may be responsible. The rearrangement links TRBV6-2 or TRBV6-3 to TRBJ2-1, with D possibly TRBD1 on 6 matching bases. This CDR3 region has 12 residues. Looked up from germline, CDR1 is MNHEY and CDR2 is SVGEGT. CDR3 in DNA: TGTGCCAGCAGTTATAGAATCCAGGGGTTTATCTTC. Translated, it gives CASSYRIQGFIF.

This clonotype was observed a handful of times. Written as DNA, the CDR3 is TGTGCCAGCATCCTAGACAGGCGCCAAGAGACCCAGTACTTC. Protein product: CASILDRRQETQYF. The chain has TRBV28 and TRBJ2-5; possible D gene TRBD1, 6 bases. V was trimmed by 7 bases and J by 1 base, leaving 13 bases between them. Germline values: CDR1 MDHEN, CDR2 SYDVKM. This CDR3 region has 14 residues.

This chain connects TRBV27 to TRBJ1-5; D not resolved. This CDR3 region has 14 residues. The germline V gene has CDR1 MNHEY and CDR2 SMNVEV (reference sequence). Trimming stripped 0 bases from V and 3 bases from J, with 6 bases between. As DNA, the CDR3 is TGTGCCAGCAGTTTATCGCCTTCCAATCAGCCCCAGCATTTT. Residues: CASSLSPSNQPQHF.

V usage is TRBV10-3 and J usage is TRBJ1-6; possibly TRBD1 for D (6 bases). Germline V CDR1 and CDR2: ENHRY, SYGVKD. CDR3 length equals 14 residues. V lost 3 bases to trimming and J lost 7 bases, with 10 bases between them. The CDR3 region has the DNA TGTGCCATCAGTGAAGTTGACAGGAATTCACCCCTCCACTTT. Translating gives CAISEVDRNSPLHF.

This clonotype was recorded a few times. The chain uses TRBV7-2 and TRBJ1-4, with unresolved D. The V end was cut by 1 base, the J end by 5 bases, with 14 bases between. The CDR3 length is 16 residues. Germline CDR1 and CDR2: SGHTA and FQGNSA. The CDR3 DNA is TGTGCCAGCAGCTTAGGGTTTGCCAGCGGAAATGAAAAACTGTTTTTT. Its translation is CASSLGFASGNEKLFF.

This chain links TRBV20-1 with TRBJ2-7; tentative D call: TRBD1 (5 bases). V lost 6 bases, J lost 6 bases, and 15 bases lay in between. The CDR3 runs to 12 residues. Per the germline V gene, CDR1 is DFQATT and CDR2 is SNEGSKA (reference sequence). The CDR3 DNA reads as TGCAGTGCCCGCACCGACAGTGGCGAGCAGTACTTC. Protein product: CSARTDSGEQYF.

This clonotype was found once. V is TRBV7-9 and J is TRBJ2-1; D is possibly TRBD1 or TRBD2 (5 bases each). CDR3 size: 15 residues. With 4 bases removed from V and 4 bases from J, the gap between germline ends came to 14 bases. Germline values: CDR1 SEHNR, CDR2 FQNEAQ (reference sequence). The CDR3 DNA is TGTGCCAGCAGCTCGATCCGGGACCTATACAATGAGCAGTTCTTC. It specifies CASSSIRDLYNEQFF.

This clonotype was counted many times. Here the CDR3 DNA reads TGTGCCAGCAGTGAACTAGGGGGGGGTCATAATTCACCCCTCCACTTT. Amino acid sequence: CASSELGGGHNSPLHF. The chain joins TRBV25-1 to TRBJ1-6, with a weak D call TRBD1 (6 bases). Trimming removed 2 bases at V and 5 bases at J, with 13 bases between. Germline lookup yields CDR1 MGHDK and CDR2 SYGVNS. This CDR3 has 16 amino acids.

This clonotype was detected only a few times. The chain couples TRBV7-2 to TRBJ2-1; weak D call: TRBD2 (7 bases). The CDR3 has 15 residues. Trimming took 3 bases from V and 3 from J, leaving 12 bases between them. CDR1 SGHTA and CDR2 FQGNSA come from the germline V gene. CDR3 in amino acids: CASSFGGGRYNEQFF. The CDR3 DNA sequence: TGTGCCAGCAGCTTTGGGGGGGGCCGCTACAATGAGCAGTTCTTC.